In this sample, the clone carrying this T cell receptor (beta chain) turned up once. This sample was taken from a study of blood T cell repertoires in COVID-19. Study-level background: Both acute and convalescent COVID-19 samples were obtained from the United States, Italy and Spain. PBMCs, B-cell-depleted T cells, or T cells were the source of the cDNA or gDNA that made up the material.

Trimming at V came to 0 bases and at J to 4 bases, leaving 4 bases not matched to a gene. CDR1 is SGHRS and CDR2 is YFSETQ in the germline V gene. The CDR3 is 15 amino acids. In the study's own analysis: Reference gene primer amplification yielded estimated nucleated cell counts. Libraries were prepared by immunoSEQ multiplex PCR; TCRdb keeps only in-frame clonotypes and omits some of them. V and J calls and clone size are those listed in that table; D and trimming were worked out from the DNA. The profile shows some 72,000 clones, roughly 90% of them singletons. J is TRBJ2-7 and V is TRBV5-1; 10 nucleotides agree with TRBD2. This receptor was taken from a man over 45 with active COVID-19. The specimen sequenced was peripheral blood. The CDR3 is CASSLEAGGIYEQYF. The CDR3 bases are TGCGCCAGCAGCTTGGAAGCGGGAGGGATTTACGAGCAGTACTTC.